This passage covers 15 T cell receptor beta chains from one sample sequenced in a study of blood T cell repertoires in COVID-19. Generated by immunoSEQ multiplex PCR, the TCRdb table keeps only in-frame clones and is missing some. The sample holds 250,000 to 400,000 clones, around 90% seen once. The sequencing input was PBMCs or T cells enriched from blood (not recorded which). The receptors derive from a man aged 55 to 70 who had recovered from COVID-19.

The chain uses TRBV29-1 and TRBJ1-1; TRBD1 might be the D (6 bases). The CDR3 contains 13 residues. Germline V lookup: CDR1 SQVTM, CDR2 ANQGSEA. The V end was cut by 7 bases, the J end by 3 bases, with 15 bases between. The CDR3 reads CSGGTGLDTEAFF. CDR3 coding DNA: TGCAGCGGGGGCACAGGGTTGGACACTGAAGCTTTCTTT.

The chain has TRBV20-1 and TRBJ2-1, with 8 nucleotides matching TRBD2. Trimming cost V 3 bases and J 4 bases; bases outside gene matches: 8. The CDR3 is 15 amino acids. The germline V gene has CDR1 DFQATT and CDR2 SNEGSKA (reference sequence). This CDR3 is CSASRGGAGYNEQFF. In DNA form, the CDR3 reads TGCAGTGCTAGTCGGGGGGGCGCGGGGTACAATGAGCAGTTCTTC.

In the case of this clone: The junction differs from germline at one of its ends, possibly a read error. The chain has TRBV3-1 (or the pseudogene TRBV3-2) and TRBJ2-6; TRBD1 is a possible D gene (5 bases). CDR3 length equals 16 residues. The germline V gene encodes CDR1 LGHDT and CDR2 YNNKEL (reference sequence). The CDR3 spells CASSQAGFSGANVLTF. The CDR3 coding sequence is TGTGCCAGCAGCCAAGCCGGATTTTCTGGGGCTAACGTCCTGACTTTC.

The CDR3 DNA sequence: TGTGCCAGCAGCTGGAGGGGCGCGGTCAATTCACCCCTCCACTTT. Protein: CASSWRGAVNSPLHF. The chain carries TRBV5-5 and TRBJ1-6, with D tentatively TRBD1 (5 bases). The CDR3 extends over 15 amino acids. CDR1 is SGHKS, CDR2 YYEKEE, per germline (reference sequence). V was shortened by 3 bases and J by 7 bases, with 14 bases between the two germline ends.

The chain has TRBV5-4 and TRBJ1-2; D might be TRBD1 (5 bases). The germline V gene encodes CDR1 SGHNT and CDR2 YYREEE (reference sequence). V dropped 4 bases and J dropped 4 bases, with 20 bases sitting between them. The length of the CDR3 is 16 residues. CDR3 DNA: TGTGCCAGCAGCCCCGGGGGGAGGGCGGGTGTCTATGGCTACACCTTC. Translated, it gives CASSPGGRAGVYGYTF.

This chain connects TRBV6-2 or TRBV6-3 to TRBJ2-2; TRBD1 agrees at 7 bases. In germline, CDR1 is MNHEY, CDR2 SVGEGT. Germline trimming cut 5 bases from V and 4 bases from J; bases unmatched to any gene: 4. CDR3 length: 14 amino acids. In DNA, the CDR3 is TGTGCCAGCAGTAACAGGGGTACCACCGGGGAGCTGTTTTTT. It translates to CASSNRGTTGELFF.

The chain joins TRBV6-5 to TRBJ1-3; possible D gene TRBD1, 6 bases. Germline V CDR1 and CDR2: MNHEY, SVGAGI. CDR3 size: 12 residues. V was trimmed by 6 bases and J by 8 bases, leaving 11 bases between them. This CDR3 reads CASSRSGDTIYF. The CDR3 DNA reads TGTGCCAGCAGCCGCTCAGGGGACACCATATATTTT.

This rearrangement joins TRBV6-2 or TRBV6-3 to TRBJ1-2; D remains unclear. Trimming pared 4 bases from V and 4 bases from J, leaving 19 bases between. The CDR3 is 16 amino acids. CDR1 and CDR2 (germline): MNHEY, SVGEGT. The CDR3 loop is CASSLLDVPVIYGYTF. The CDR3 nucleotides are TGTGCCAGCAGTTTACTCGATGTTCCCGTTATCTATGGCTACACCTTC.

V usage is TRBV4-1 and J usage is TRBJ1-5; perhaps TRBD1 as D (5 bases). This CDR3 has 14 amino acids. CDR1 and CDR2 from the germline V gene are MGHRA and YSYEKL. Between the trimmed V and J ends, which lost 4 bases and 6 bases, there was a span of 13 bases. The CDR3 spells CASSPSQGSQPQHF. DNA of the CDR3: TGCGCCAGCAGCCCAAGTCAGGGAAGTCAGCCCCAGCATTTT.

The chain joins TRBV11-3 to TRBJ2-3; TRBD2 matches 10 bases. The trim removed 6 bases at V and 1 base at J, leaving 4 bases unmatched. Germline V gene lookup returns CDR1 SGHNT and CDR2 YENEEA. CDR3 size: 15 residues. CDR3 region: CASRTSGPRTDTQYF. In DNA, the CDR3 is TGTGCCAGCAGGACTAGCGGGCCTCGCACAGATACGCAGTATTTT. Together with reference TRBV11-3 and TRBJ2-3, the CDR3 gives the full variable domain: EAGVVQSPRYKIIEKKQPVAFWCNPISGHNTLYWYLQNLGQGPELLIRYENEEAVDDSQLPKDRFSAERLKGVDSTLKIQPAELGDSAVYLCASRTSGPRTDTQYFGPGTRLTVL.

The chain employs TRBV2 and TRBJ1-6, with D perhaps matching TRBD1 (6 bases). The V gene lost 2 bases and the J gene lost 9 bases, with 17 bases spanning the gap. CDR1 and CDR2 (germline): SNHLY, FYNNEI. The CDR3 has 16 residues. CDR3 coding DNA: TGTGCCAGCAGTGAAATGGGATACAGGGCTGGTTCACCCCTCCACTTT. Amino acids: CASSEMGYRAGSPLHF.

CDR3 coding DNA: TGTGCCAGTATGGAGGTGGGGGGGGGCCATCAGCCCCAGCATTTT. Translating gives CASMEVGGGHQPQHF. J is TRBJ1-5 and V is TRBV19, with D tentatively TRBD1 (6 bases). The germline gives CDR1 LNHDA, CDR2 SQIVND (reference sequence). This CDR3 spans 15 amino acids. V lost 7 bases and J 5 bases, leaving 18 bases between the germline ends.

This clone was observed a single time. The V call is TRBV25-1, the J call TRBJ1-4; TRBD1 matches at 9 bases. The CDR3 contains 14 residues. From germline, CDR1 is MGHDK and CDR2 SYGVNS. After removal of 8 bases from V and 13 bases from J, the junction contained 14 bases not matched to a gene. CDR3 region: CASGLTGGPRGLFF. The CDR3 coding sequence is TGTGCCAGCGGCTTGACAGGGGGGCCTCGTGGACTGTTTTTT.

This chain uses TRBV5-6 with TRBJ2-7, with 7 bases lining up with TRBD2. The CDR3 is 14 residues long. The ends lost 0 bases at V and 3 bases at J; junction bases unmatched: 3. The V gene's germline CDR1 is SGHDT and CDR2 YYEEEE. The CDR3 DNA is TGTGCCAGCAGCTTGGGGACTAGGGGCTACGAGCAGTACTTC. It is translated as CASSLGTRGYEQYF. The complete variable domain, with remaining parts taken from reference TRBV5-6 and TRBJ2-7, reads DAGVTQSPTHLIKTRGQQVTLRCSPKSGHDTVSWYQQALGQGPQFIFQYYEEEERQRGNFPDRFSGHQFPNYSSELNVNALLLGDSALYLCASSLGTRGYEQYFGPGTRLTVT.

The chain recombines TRBV18 with TRBJ2-2, with 8 bases that match TRBD1. The CDR3 is made up of 17 amino acids. Germline V CDR1 and CDR2: KGHSH, LQKENI. Trimming took 0 bases from V and 0 from J; bases not matched to a gene: 3. CDR3 sequence (DNA): TGTGCCAGCTCACCACCCCGGACAGGGCCGAACACCGGGGAGCTGTTTTTT. Translating gives CASSPPRTGPNTGELFF.